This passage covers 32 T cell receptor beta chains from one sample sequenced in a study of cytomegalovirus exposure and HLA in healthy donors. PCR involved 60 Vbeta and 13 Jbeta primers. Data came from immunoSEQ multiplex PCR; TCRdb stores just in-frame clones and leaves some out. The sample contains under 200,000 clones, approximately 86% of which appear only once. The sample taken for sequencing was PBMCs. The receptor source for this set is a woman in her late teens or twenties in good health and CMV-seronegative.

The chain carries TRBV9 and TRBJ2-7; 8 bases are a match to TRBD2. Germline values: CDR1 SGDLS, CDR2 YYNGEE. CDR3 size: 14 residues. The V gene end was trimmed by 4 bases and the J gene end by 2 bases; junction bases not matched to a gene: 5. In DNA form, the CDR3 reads TGTGCCAGCAGCCCCGGGGGGGACCCCTACGAGCAGTACTTC. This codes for CASSPGGDPYEQYF. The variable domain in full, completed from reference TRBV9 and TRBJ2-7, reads DSGVTQTPKHLITATGQRVTLRCSPRSGDLSVYWYQQSLDQGLQFLIQYYNGEERAKGNILERFSAQQFPDLHSELNLSSLELGDSALYFCASSPGGDPYEQYFGPGTRLTVT.

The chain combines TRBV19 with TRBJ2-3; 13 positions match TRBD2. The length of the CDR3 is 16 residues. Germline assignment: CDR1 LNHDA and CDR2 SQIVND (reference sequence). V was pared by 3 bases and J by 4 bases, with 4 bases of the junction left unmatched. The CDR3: CASSITGTSGADTQYF. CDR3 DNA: TGTGCCAGTAGTATCACCGGGACTAGCGGGGCAGATACGCAGTATTTT.

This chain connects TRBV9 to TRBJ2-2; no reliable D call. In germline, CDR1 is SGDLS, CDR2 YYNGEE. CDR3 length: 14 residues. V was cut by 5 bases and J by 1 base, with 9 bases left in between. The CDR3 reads CASRDSGNTGELFF. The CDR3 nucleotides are TGTGCCAGCAGAGATAGTGGGAACACCGGGGAGCTGTTTTTT.

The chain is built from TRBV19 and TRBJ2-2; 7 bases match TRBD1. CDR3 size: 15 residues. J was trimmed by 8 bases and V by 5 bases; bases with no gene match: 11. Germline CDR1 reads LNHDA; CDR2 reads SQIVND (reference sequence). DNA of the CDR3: TGTGCCAGTAGTCTAAATGGACAGGTTGGGGGGGAGCTGTTTTTT. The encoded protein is CASSLNGQVGGELFF.

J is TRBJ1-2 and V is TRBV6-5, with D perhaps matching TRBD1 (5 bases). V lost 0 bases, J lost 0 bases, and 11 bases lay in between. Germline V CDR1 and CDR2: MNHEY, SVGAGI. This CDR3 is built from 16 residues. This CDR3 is CASSYSSETANYGYTF. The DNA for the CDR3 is TGTGCCAGCAGTTACTCGTCCGAGACAGCTAACTATGGCTACACCTTC.

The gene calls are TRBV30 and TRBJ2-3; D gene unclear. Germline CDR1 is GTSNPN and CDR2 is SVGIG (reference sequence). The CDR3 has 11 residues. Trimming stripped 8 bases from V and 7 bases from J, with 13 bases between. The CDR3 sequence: CAGTVQNTQYF. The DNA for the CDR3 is TGTGCCGGCACGGTACAGAATACGCAGTATTTT.

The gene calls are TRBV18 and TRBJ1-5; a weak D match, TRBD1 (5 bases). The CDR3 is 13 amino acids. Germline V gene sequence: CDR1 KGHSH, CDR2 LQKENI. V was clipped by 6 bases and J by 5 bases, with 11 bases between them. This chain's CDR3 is CASSTAADQPQHF. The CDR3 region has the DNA TGTGCCAGCTCGACAGCTGCGGATCAGCCCCAGCATTTT.

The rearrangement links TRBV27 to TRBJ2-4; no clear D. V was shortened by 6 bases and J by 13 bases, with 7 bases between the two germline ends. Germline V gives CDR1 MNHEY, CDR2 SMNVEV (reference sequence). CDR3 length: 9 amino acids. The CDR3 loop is CASRTTQYF. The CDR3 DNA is TGTGCCAGCAGAACGACACAGTACTTC.

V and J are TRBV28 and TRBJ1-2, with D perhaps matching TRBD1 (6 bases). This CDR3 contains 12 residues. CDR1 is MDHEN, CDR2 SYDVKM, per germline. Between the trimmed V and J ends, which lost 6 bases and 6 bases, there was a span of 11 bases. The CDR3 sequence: CASSRRTDGYTF. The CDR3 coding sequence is TGTGCCAGCAGCCGCCGGACAGATGGCTACACCTTC.

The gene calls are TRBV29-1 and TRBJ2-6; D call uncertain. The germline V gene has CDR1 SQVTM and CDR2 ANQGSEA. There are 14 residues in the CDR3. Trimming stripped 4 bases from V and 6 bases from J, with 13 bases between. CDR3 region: CSVGIALSANVLTF. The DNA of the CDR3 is TGCAGCGTTGGTATCGCGCTCTCGGCCAACGTCCTGACTTTC.

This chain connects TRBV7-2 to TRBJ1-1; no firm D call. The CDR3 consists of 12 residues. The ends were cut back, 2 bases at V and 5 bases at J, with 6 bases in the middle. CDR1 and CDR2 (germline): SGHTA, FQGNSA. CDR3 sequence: CASSLIDTEAFF. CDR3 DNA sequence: TGTGCCAGCAGCTTAATAGATACTGAAGCTTTCTTT.

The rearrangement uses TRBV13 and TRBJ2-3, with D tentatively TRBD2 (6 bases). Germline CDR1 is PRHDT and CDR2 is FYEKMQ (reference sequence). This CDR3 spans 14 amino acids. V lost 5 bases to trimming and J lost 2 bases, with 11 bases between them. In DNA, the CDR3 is TGTGCCAGCAGCGTTCGGAGGGCCACAGATACGCAGTATTTT. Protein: CASSVRRATDTQYF.

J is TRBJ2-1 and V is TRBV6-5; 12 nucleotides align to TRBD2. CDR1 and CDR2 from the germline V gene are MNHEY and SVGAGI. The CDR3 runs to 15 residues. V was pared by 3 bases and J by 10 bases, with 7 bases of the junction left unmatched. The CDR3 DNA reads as TGTGCCAGCAGTTATCTAGCGGGAGGGCCGGGGGAGCAGTTCTTC. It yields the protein CASSYLAGGPGEQFF.

CDR3 sequence reads: CASSISGQGAFF. CDR3 DNA sequence: TGTGCCAGTAGTATTTCCGGACAGGGGGCTTTCTTT. The genes are TRBV19 and TRBJ1-1; 9 bases match TRBD1. Trimming took 3 bases from V and 11 from J; bases not matched to a gene: 4. The CDR3 covers 12 residues. Germline-derived CDR1 and CDR2 are LNHDA and SQIVND (reference sequence).

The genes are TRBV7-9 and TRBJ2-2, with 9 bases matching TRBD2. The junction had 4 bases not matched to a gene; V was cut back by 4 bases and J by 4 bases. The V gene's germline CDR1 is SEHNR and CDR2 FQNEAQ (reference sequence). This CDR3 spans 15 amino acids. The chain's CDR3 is CASSSVLAGTGELFF. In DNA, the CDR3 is TGTGCCAGCAGCTCAGTACTAGCGGGCACCGGGGAGCTGTTTTTT.

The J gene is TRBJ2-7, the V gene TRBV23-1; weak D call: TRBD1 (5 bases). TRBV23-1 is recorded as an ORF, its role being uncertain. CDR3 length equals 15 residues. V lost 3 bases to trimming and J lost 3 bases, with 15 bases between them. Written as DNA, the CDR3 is TGCGCCAGCAGTCACAGGGAAGGGCTTCGCTACGAGCAGTACTTC. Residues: CASSHREGLRYEQYF.

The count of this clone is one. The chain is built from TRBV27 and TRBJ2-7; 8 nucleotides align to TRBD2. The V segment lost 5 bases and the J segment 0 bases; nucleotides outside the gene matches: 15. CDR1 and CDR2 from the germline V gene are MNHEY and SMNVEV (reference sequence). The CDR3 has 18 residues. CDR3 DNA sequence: TGTGCCAGCAGTCTAACAGGGCTCGGGGGGGGCTCCTCCTACGAGCAGTACTTC. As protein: CASSLTGLGGGSSYEQYF.

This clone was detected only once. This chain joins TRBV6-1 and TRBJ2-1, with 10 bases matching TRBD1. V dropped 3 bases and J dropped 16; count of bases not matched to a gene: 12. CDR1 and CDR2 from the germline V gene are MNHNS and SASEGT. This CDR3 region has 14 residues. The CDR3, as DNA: TGTGCCAGCAGTGACCCCCCCTTCGGGACAGGGGACTTCTTC. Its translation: CASSDPPFGTGDFF.

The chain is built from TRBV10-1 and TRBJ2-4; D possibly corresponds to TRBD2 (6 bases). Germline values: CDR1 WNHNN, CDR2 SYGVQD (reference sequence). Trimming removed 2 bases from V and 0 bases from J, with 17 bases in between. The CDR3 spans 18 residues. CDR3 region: CASSELGGQSIAKNIQYF. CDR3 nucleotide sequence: TGCGCCAGCAGTGAGCTGGGAGGACAATCCATAGCCAAAAACATTCAGTACTTC.

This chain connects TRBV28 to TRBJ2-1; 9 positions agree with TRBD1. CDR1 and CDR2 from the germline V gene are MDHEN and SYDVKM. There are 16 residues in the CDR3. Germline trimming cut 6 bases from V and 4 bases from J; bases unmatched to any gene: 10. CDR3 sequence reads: CASSIPGTGFYNEQFF. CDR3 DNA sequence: TGTGCCAGCAGCATACCCGGGACAGGGTTTTACAATGAGCAGTTCTTC.

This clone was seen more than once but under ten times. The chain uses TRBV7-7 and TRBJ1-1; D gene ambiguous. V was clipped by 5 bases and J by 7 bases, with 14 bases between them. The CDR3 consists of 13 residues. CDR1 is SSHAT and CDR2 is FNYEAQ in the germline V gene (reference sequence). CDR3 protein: CASSALLGSEAFF. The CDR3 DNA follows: TGTGCCAGCAGCGCATTATTAGGGAGTGAAGCTTTCTTT.

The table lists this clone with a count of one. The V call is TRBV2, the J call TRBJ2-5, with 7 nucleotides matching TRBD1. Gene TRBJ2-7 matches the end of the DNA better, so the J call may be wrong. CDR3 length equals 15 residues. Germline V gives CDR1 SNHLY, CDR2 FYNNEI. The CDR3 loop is CASSPDRVSSYEQYF. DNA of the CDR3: TGTGCCAGCAGTCCCGACAGGGTGAGCTCCTACGAGCAGTACTTC.

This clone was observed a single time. The CDR3 sequence: CASSYLGAEAFF. The DNA for the CDR3 is TGTGCCAGCAGTTACCTAGGCGCTGAAGCTTTCTTT. V is TRBV28 and J is TRBJ1-1; D uncertain. In germline, CDR1 is MDHEN, CDR2 SYDVKM. Trimming left V 4 bases short and J 6 bases short, with 9 bases between. This CDR3 has 12 amino acids.

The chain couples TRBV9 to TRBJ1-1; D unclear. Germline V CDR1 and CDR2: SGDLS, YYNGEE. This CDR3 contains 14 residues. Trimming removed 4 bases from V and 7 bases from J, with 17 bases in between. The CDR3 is CASSLLEGSSEAFF. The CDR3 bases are TGTGCCAGCAGCTTACTAGAGGGATCCAGTGAAGCTTTCTTT.

The CDR3 nucleotides read TGTGCCACCGGGGGTGGGTGGGCCAAAAACATTCAGTACTTC. Translated, it gives CATGGGWAKNIQYF. The V and J genes are TRBV19 and TRBJ2-4, with D perhaps matching TRBD2 (6 bases). V was clipped by 10 bases and J by 1 base, with 14 bases between them. Germline CDR1 LNHDA, CDR2 SQIVND (reference sequence). The CDR3 totals 14 residues.

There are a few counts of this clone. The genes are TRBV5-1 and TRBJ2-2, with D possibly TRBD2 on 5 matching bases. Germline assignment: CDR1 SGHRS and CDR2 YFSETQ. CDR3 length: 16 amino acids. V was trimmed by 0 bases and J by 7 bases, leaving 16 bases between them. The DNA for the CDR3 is TGCGCCAGCAGCTTGGGTGTCAACCAAGGACTCGGGGAGCTGTTTTTT. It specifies CASSLGVNQGLGELFF.

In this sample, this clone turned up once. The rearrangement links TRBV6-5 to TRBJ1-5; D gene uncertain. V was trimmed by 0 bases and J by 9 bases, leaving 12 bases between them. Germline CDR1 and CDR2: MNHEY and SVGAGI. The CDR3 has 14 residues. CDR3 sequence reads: CASSYSIGDWPQHF. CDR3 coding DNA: TGTGCCAGCAGTTACTCGATAGGTGACTGGCCCCAGCATTTT.

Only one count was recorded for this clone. Here the CDR3 DNA reads TGTGCCAGCTGTCGACGGGTACTCGTCGAGCAGTTCTTC. The encoded protein is CASCRRVLVEQFF. This chain links TRBV18 with TRBJ2-1; D remains ambiguous. From germline, CDR1 is KGHSH and CDR2 LQKENI. This CDR3 is 13 amino acids long. Trimming shortened V by 7 bases and J by 10 bases, and 17 bases separated the two germline ends.

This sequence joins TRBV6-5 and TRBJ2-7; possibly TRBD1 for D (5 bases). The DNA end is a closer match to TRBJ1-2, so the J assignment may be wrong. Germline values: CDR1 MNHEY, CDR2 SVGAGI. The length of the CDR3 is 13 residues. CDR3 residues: CASSYGALGPYTF. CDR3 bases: TGTGCCAGCAGTTACGGGGCTCTGGGGCCCTACACCTTC.

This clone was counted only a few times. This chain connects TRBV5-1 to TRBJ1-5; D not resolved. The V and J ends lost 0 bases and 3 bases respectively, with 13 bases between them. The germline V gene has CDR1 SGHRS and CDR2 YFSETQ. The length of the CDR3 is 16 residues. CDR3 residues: CASSLARGEINQPQHF. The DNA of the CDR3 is TGCGCCAGCAGCTTGGCCCGGGGAGAAATCAATCAGCCCCAGCATTTT. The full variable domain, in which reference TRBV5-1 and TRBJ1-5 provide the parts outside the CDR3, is KAGVTQTPRYLIKTRGQQVTLSCSPISGHRSVSWYQQTPGQGLQFLFEYFSETQRNKGNFPGRFSGRQFSNSRSEMNVSTLELGDSALYLCASSLARGEINQPQHFGDGTRLSIL.

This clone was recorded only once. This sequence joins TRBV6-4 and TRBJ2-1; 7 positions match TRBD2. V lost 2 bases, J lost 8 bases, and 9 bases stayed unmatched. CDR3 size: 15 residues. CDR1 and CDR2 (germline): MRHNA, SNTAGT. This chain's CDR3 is CASSDESSGGHEQFF. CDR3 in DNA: TGTGCCAGCAGTGACGAGTCTAGCGGAGGTCATGAGCAGTTCTTC.

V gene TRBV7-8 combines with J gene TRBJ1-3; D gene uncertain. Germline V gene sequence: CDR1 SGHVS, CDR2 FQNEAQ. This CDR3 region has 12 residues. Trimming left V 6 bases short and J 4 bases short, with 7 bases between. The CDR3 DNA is TGTGCCAGCAGGCTCAGGGGAAACACCATATATTTT. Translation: CASRLRGNTIYF.